These 18 T cell receptor beta chains were sequenced from one sample in a study of regulatory T cells in long-lasting Graves disease. Sequencing libraries for TCR beta were prepared with iRepertoire HTBI primers and Arm-PCR of CDR3 regions. Using its own MiXCR run on the multiplex PCR reads, TCRdb lists one record per CDR3 protein. This sample yields around 450,000 distinct CDR3 sequences, of which 20% to 25% are seen a single time; about 6.6% belongs to the top ten. Time point defined: persistent/refractory GD, antithyroid drugs over 5 years with positive TRAb. Generation of the TCR library employed RNA extracted from PBMCs. This specimen was peripheral blood mononuclear cells (PBMCs), taken when the disease was refractory, from a patient treated with antithyroid drugs. Source of these receptors: a female donor with Graves disease.

The chain joins TRBV27 to TRBJ2-3; D call uncertain. V was cut by 5 bases and J by 1 base, with 16 bases left in between. CDR1 MNHEY and CDR2 SMNVEV come from the germline V gene (reference sequence). This CDR3 contains 16 residues. The CDR3 DNA reads TGTGCCAGCAGTCTACTATTCTCTACACGCACAGATACGCAGTATTTT. Protein: CASSLLFSTRTDTQYF.

This clonotype was counted a few times. This chain joins TRBV3-2 and TRBJ1-1. TRBV3-2 has pseudogene status. The CDR3 has 15 residues. This chain's CDR3 is CASSRNIGGGGEAFF. DNA for the CDR3: TGTGCCAGCAGCCGAAACATTGGAGGAGGAGGTGAAGCTTTCTTT.

The chain employs TRBV28 and TRBJ1-5; 8 bases line up with TRBD1. Trimming cost V 6 bases and J 4 bases; bases outside gene matches: 8. The germline V gene has CDR1 MDHEN and CDR2 SYDVKM. The CDR3 consists of 15 residues. The CDR3 sequence is CASSPTGVGNQPQHF. The CDR3 DNA reads TGTGCCAGCAGCCCGACAGGGGTTGGGAATCAGCCCCAGCATTTT.

This clonotype was observed many times. Relative to the germline gene, one junction end is altered; a read error may explain this. The chain combines TRBV12-3 or TRBV12-4 with TRBJ1-1; TRBD1 is a possible D gene (5 bases). The CDR3 has 16 amino acids. The CDR3 DNA sequence: TGTGCCACCAGTGATTGGGCACCGGGGGAGAGCACTGAAGCTTTCTTT. It is translated as CATSDWAPGESTEAFF.

The chain carries TRBV3-1 and TRBJ2-7; 9 nucleotides match TRBD1. The CDR3 has 17 residues. J was trimmed by 2 bases and V by 8 bases; bases with no gene match: 16. Germline V gene sequence: CDR1 LGHDT, CDR2 YNNKEL (reference sequence). The CDR3 DNA is TGTGCCAGCGCCATAAGGGCGGGACAGGGCGAACCCTACGAGCAGTACTTC. Its protein product is CASAIRAGQGEPYEQYF.

The V call is TRBV11-1, the J call TRBJ2-5, with 13 bases aligning to TRBD2. The CDR3 contains 16 residues. Germline V lookup: CDR1 SGHAT, CDR2 FQDESV (reference sequence). After removal of 5 bases from V and 4 bases from J, the junction contained 7 bases not matched to a gene. The CDR3 protein is CASSRGLAGERETQYF. In DNA, the CDR3 is TGTGCCAGCAGCCGAGGACTAGCGGGAGAGAGAGAGACCCAGTACTTC.

The V and J genes are TRBV24-1 and TRBJ2-2, with 9 bases aligning to TRBD2. Losses at the gene ends were 4 bases for V and 7 bases for J; bases not matched to a gene: 9. The CDR3 length is 16 residues. Per germline, CDR1 KGHDR and CDR2 SFDVKD. CDR3 amino acids: CATSDPGLAEVGELFF. Here the CDR3 DNA reads TGTGCCACCAGTGACCCGGGACTAGCTGAGGTCGGGGAGCTGTTTTTT.

The V call is TRBV30, the J call TRBJ1-5; D not resolved. The germline V and J ends were trimmed by 2 bases and 0 bases, with 14 bases remaining between them. This CDR3 region has 16 residues. Germline V gene sequence: CDR1 GTSNPN, CDR2 SVGIG (reference sequence). Here the CDR3 DNA reads TGTGCCTGGAGTAGGGCAGGAGCTTATAGCAATCAGCCCCAGCATTTT. Protein: CAWSRAGAYSNQPQHF.

Only a few counts were recorded for this clonotype. The J gene is TRBJ1-2, the V gene TRBV3-1; D uncertain. The length of the CDR3 is 15 residues. Germline CDR1 is LGHDT and CDR2 is YNNKEL (reference sequence). Trimming removed 0 bases from V and 0 bases from J, with 8 bases in between. This chain's CDR3 is CASSQDHSANYGYTF. CDR3 bases: TGTGCCAGCAGCCAAGATCATTCAGCTAACTATGGCTACACCTTC.

The chain carries TRBV7-3 and TRBJ2-4; a possible D gene is TRBD2 (5 bases). Trimming took 3 bases from V and 9 from J, leaving 18 bases between them. Germline CDR1 SGHTA, CDR2 FQGTGA. The CDR3 covers 15 residues. CDR3 coding DNA: TGTGCCAGCAGCTTGGAAGGGTCCAGGAGCGGCATTCAGTACTTC. It specifies CASSLEGSRSGIQYF.

This clonotype came up a few times. The rearrangement joins TRBV29-1 to TRBJ2-7; weak D call: TRBD2 (6 bases). With 6 bases removed from V and 1 base from J, the gap between germline ends came to 16 bases. Germline CDR1 reads SQVTM; CDR2 reads ANQGSEA. The CDR3 loop spans 14 amino acids. The CDR3 coding sequence is TGCAGCGTGATAGGAGCAGGGAGGTCCTACGAGCAGTACTTC. Translation gives CSVIGAGRSYEQYF.

This clonotype was counted ten times or more. The V call is TRBV6-1, the J call TRBJ1-5; D uncertain. CDR1 and CDR2 from the germline V gene are MNHNS and SASEGT. V lost 7 bases to trimming and J lost 7 bases, with 11 bases between them. The CDR3 length is 12 residues. CDR3 nucleotide sequence: TGTGCCAGCAATCAAGCGGGGCAGCCCCAGCATTTT. Its translation is CASNQAGQPQHF.

This chain joins TRBV20-1 and TRBJ2-7; perhaps D is TRBD1 or TRBD2 (5 bases each). Germline CDR1 DFQATT, CDR2 SNEGSKA (reference sequence). This CDR3 region has 13 residues. The ends were cut back, 6 bases at V and 3 bases at J, with 15 bases in the middle. The CDR3 region is CSALGPGNYEQYF. CDR3 bases: TGCAGTGCCCTGGGACCGGGAAACTACGAGCAGTACTTC.

The rearrangement joins TRBV13 to TRBJ1-6; maybe TRBD1 (5 bases). Trimming removed 5 bases from V and 7 bases from J, with 18 bases in between. Germline V lookup: CDR1 PRHDT, CDR2 FYEKMQ (reference sequence). The CDR3 is made up of 16 amino acids. The CDR3 spells CASSPRGYGPNSPLHF. In DNA form, the CDR3 reads TGTGCCAGCAGCCCGCGGGGGTACGGGCCCAATTCACCCCTCCACTTT.

The V and J genes are TRBV19 and TRBJ1-5; D remains unclear. Trimming pared 0 bases from V and 0 bases from J, leaving 15 bases between. This CDR3 contains 18 residues. In germline, CDR1 is LNHDA, CDR2 SQIVND (reference sequence). The CDR3 protein is CASSIDLMRGYSNQPQHF. CDR3 bases: TGTGCCAGTAGTATAGATCTAATGCGAGGGTATAGCAATCAGCCCCAGCATTTT.

The V call is TRBV15, the J call TRBJ2-6, with 10 positions matching TRBD1. The CDR3 is 16 amino acids. V gave up 5 bases and J gave up 4 bases; unmatched junction bases: 5. The germline V gene has CDR1 LNHNV and CDR2 YYDKDF (reference sequence). The DNA of the CDR3 is TGTGCCACCAGCGACAGGGGGCCTTCCGGGGCCAACGTCCTGACTTTC. It is translated as CATSDRGPSGANVLTF.

This clonotype was recorded at least ten times. The V gene is TRBV2, the J gene TRBJ2-5; no reliable D call. Germline CDR1 reads SNHLY; CDR2 reads FYNNEI. V gave up 7 bases and J gave up 7 bases, with 7 bases separating them. The CDR3 loop spans 10 amino acids. DNA of the CDR3: TGTGCCAGCACAGCCGGGACCCAGTACTTC. This encodes CASTAGTQYF.

This clonotype showed up just a few times. V gene TRBV29-1 combines with J gene TRBJ1-4; weak D call: TRBD1 (5 bases). V was pared by 4 bases and J by 6 bases, with 9 bases between. Germline V gene lookup returns CDR1 SQVTM and CDR2 ANQGSEA. The length of the CDR3 is 12 residues. This chain's CDR3 is CSVAGLDEKLFF. CDR3 DNA: TGCAGCGTTGCAGGGTTGGATGAAAAACTGTTTTTT.